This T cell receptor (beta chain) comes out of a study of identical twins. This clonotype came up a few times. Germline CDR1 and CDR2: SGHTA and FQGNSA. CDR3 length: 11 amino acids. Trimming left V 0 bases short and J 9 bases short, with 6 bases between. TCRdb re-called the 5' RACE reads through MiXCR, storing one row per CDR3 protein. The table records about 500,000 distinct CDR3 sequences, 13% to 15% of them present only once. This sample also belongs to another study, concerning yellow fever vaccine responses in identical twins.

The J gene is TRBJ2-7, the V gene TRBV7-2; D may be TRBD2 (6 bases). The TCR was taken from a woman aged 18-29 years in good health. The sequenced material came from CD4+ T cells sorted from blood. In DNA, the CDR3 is TGTGCCAGCAGCTTAGCGGGAGGGCAGTACTTC. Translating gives CASSLAGGQYF.